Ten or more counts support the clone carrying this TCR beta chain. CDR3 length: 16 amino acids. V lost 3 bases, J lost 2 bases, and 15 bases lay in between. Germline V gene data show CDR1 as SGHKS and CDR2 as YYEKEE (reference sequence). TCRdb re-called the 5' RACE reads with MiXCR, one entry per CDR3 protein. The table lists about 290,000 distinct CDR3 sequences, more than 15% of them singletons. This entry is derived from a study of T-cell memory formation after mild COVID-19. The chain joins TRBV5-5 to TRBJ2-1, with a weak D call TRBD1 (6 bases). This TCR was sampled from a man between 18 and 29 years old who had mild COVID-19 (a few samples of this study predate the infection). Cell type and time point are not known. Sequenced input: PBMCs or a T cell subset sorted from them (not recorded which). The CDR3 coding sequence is TGTGCCAGCAGCTCCCGGACAGACAGTACCTACAATGAGCAGTTCTTC. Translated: CASSSRTDSTYNEQFF.